Below, 17 T cell receptor beta chains from the same sample are listed, as sequenced in a study of patients and donors after allogeneic stem cell transplantation. MiXCR, run by TCRdb on the RT-PCR reads, gives a single entry per CDR3 protein. The repertoire holds about a million distinct CDR3 sequences, with 15% to 20% as singletons. Sequencing used blood, either unsorted or a sorted T cell fraction (not recorded which). These receptors originate from a human donor who was either an allogeneic HSCT recipient or a stem cell or donor lymphocyte infusion donor (not recorded which). It is not recorded whose cells these are; they may come from a transplant donor.

This clonotype was seen at least ten times. The chain recombines TRBV12-3 or TRBV12-4 with TRBJ1-2; 7 nucleotides agree with TRBD1. The V and J ends lost 5 bases and 1 base, in that order; junction bases with no gene match: 4. The CDR3 extends over 14 amino acids. The CDR3 bases are TGTGCCAGCAGTCCTGGACAGGATAACTATGGCTACACCTTC. It translates to CASSPGQDNYGYTF.

The rearrangement uses TRBV7-2 and TRBJ2-3; 8 nucleotides align to TRBD2. J lost 4 bases, V lost 2 bases, and 5 bases had no gene match. Germline CDR1 is SGHTA and CDR2 is FQGNSA. This CDR3 is 15 amino acids long. CDR3: CASSLWGLGADTQYF. The CDR3 coding sequence is TGTGCCAGCAGCTTATGGGGACTAGGTGCAGATACGCAGTATTTT.

The chain carries TRBV29-1 and TRBJ2-7; D is perhaps TRBD1 or TRBD2 (5 bases each). Germline CDR1 and CDR2: SQVTM and ANQGSEA. The ends were cut back, 6 bases at V and 2 bases at J, with 17 bases in the middle. This CDR3 region has 14 residues. The CDR3 DNA sequence: TGCAGCGTCGCCCCCGGGACGAAAACCTACGAGCAGTACTTC. Its translation: CSVAPGTKTYEQYF.

The genes are TRBV12-3 or TRBV12-4 and TRBJ2-2, with D unresolved. Trimming removed 6 bases from V and 0 bases from J, with 14 bases in between. The CDR3 is 16 amino acids. DNA for the CDR3: TGTGCCAGCAGCCCCAGACTGCCAGCGAACACCGGGGAGCTGTTTTTT. Its translation: CASSPRLPANTGELFF.

V gene TRBV7-9 combines with J gene TRBJ2-1, with D hard to call. The germline V gene has CDR1 SEHNR and CDR2 FQNEAQ (reference sequence). V lost 5 bases, J lost 6 bases, and 14 bases lay in between. CDR3 length: 14 amino acids. The CDR3 reads CASSQTPRGNEQFF. CDR3 nucleotides: TGTGCCAGCAGCCAGACCCCCCGCGGCAATGAGCAGTTCTTC.

This clonotype appeared a few times. This chain links TRBV5-6 with TRBJ1-1; D is unresolved. Trimming took 0 bases from V and 2 from J, leaving 11 bases between them. Germline values: CDR1 SGHDT, CDR2 YYEEEE. This CDR3 region has 15 residues. In DNA form, the CDR3 reads TGTGCCAGCAGCTTGGAGGCGTTGGGAAACACTGAAGCTTTCTTT. This sequence encodes CASSLEALGNTEAFF.

This chain uses TRBV6-6 with TRBJ1-3; D ambiguous. The germline CDR1 and CDR2 sequences are MNHNY and SVGAGI (reference sequence). The CDR3 extends over 12 amino acids. Trimming shortened V by 5 bases and J by 8 bases, and 10 bases separated the two germline ends. CDR3 nucleotides: TGTGCCAGCAGTGATTTGCGTGACACCATATATTTT. Its protein product is CASSDLRDTIYF.

Only a few counts were recorded for this clonotype. The chain recombines TRBV5-1 with TRBJ2-1; D unclear. This CDR3 has 14 residues. Germline CDR1 reads SGHRS; CDR2 reads YFSETQ. V lost 1 base, J lost 10 bases, and 15 bases lay in between. The CDR3 nucleotides read TGCGCCAGCAGCTTGTCCAAAGAGCGCAGCGAGCAGTTCTTC. It encodes CASSLSKERSEQFF.

This rearrangement joins TRBV6-2 or TRBV6-3 to TRBJ2-7; D not resolved. This CDR3 is built from 15 residues. Trimming removed 5 bases from V and 2 bases from J, with 16 bases in between. Looked up from germline, CDR1 is MNHEY and CDR2 is SVGEGT. The CDR3 coding sequence is TGTGCCAGCAGTATCCCATGGGCACAGCCCTACGAGCAGTACTTC. It codes for CASSIPWAQPYEQYF.

This clonotype occurred a few times. The chain joins TRBV5-1 to TRBJ1-1; a possible D gene is TRBD1 (6 bases). V shed 4 bases and J shed 2 bases, with 24 bases lying between them. This CDR3 region has 18 residues. Germline assignment: CDR1 SGHRS and CDR2 YFSETQ. The CDR3 is CASSRRQVTGAGNTEAFF. The CDR3 region has the DNA TGCGCCAGCAGCCGGAGGCAAGTGACGGGGGCGGGAAACACTGAAGCTTTCTTT.

The genes are TRBV7-9 and TRBJ1-2; D unclear. This CDR3 has 15 amino acids. Deletions cut 5 bases from V and 2 bases from J, with 15 bases between. The V gene's germline CDR1 is SEHNR and CDR2 FQNEAQ (reference sequence). CDR3 protein: CASSPLETGNYGYTF. CDR3 nucleotides: TGTGCCAGCAGCCCGCTAGAGACGGGGAACTATGGCTACACCTTC.

This clonotype has more than one count but fewer than ten. The chain links TRBV12-3 or TRBV12-4 to TRBJ1-2; no firm D call. The CDR3 runs to 16 residues. The V end lost 3 bases, the J end lost 1 base, and 15 bases lay between the germline ends. The CDR3 coding sequence is TGTGCCAGCAGTTTCTGGACGGATTTTTTTAACTATGGCTACACCTTC. It yields the protein CASSFWTDFFNYGYTF.

This clonotype was seen only a few times. The chain uses TRBV4-2 and TRBJ1-5, with a tentative D call TRBD1 (6 bases). The CDR3 consists of 16 residues. The V gene lost 4 bases and the J gene lost 1 base, with 14 bases spanning the gap. Germline V gene lookup returns CDR1 LGHNA and CDR2 YNFKEQ. CDR3 sequence (DNA): TGTGCCAGCAGCCGCGCCGGCGACAGGAGCAATCAGCCCCAGCATTTT. This encodes CASSRAGDRSNQPQHF.

The V gene is TRBV6-6, the J gene TRBJ1-1; D is unclear. CDR1 is MNHNY, CDR2 SVGAGI, per germline (reference sequence). CDR3 length equals 11 residues. Deletions cut 6 bases from V and 11 bases from J, with 13 bases between. The CDR3 here is CASSIKPEAFF. CDR3 coding DNA: TGTGCCAGCAGCATAAAACCGGAGGCTTTCTTT.

Turning to this clonotype: This could be a read error, since a much larger clone is one nucleotide away. V gene TRBV29-1 combines with J gene TRBJ1-2; 7 bases fit TRBD1. CDR3 size: 13 residues. Germline V gene lookup returns CDR1 SQVTM and CDR2 ANQGSEA. Trimming cost V 6 bases and J 3 bases; bases outside gene matches: 7. CDR3 sequence (DNA): TGCAGCGTGGAGGGGGCTAGGGACTATGGCTACACCTTC. Translating it yields CSVEGARDYGYTF.

This sequence joins TRBV12-3 or TRBV12-4 and TRBJ2-1; D remains unclear. V was trimmed by 1 base and J by 15 bases, leaving 19 bases between them. This CDR3 region has 14 residues. CDR3 bases: TGTGCCAGCAGTTTAGACGGTCCTCTCTCTTTGGGGTTCTTC. It encodes CASSLDGPLSLGFF.

This clonotype has a handful of counts. This rearrangement joins TRBV5-6 to TRBJ2-1, with D unresolved. Per the germline V gene, CDR1 is SGHDT and CDR2 is YYEEEE. V lost 1 base to trimming and J lost 9 bases, with 8 bases between them. The CDR3 consists of 12 residues. CDR3 nucleotides: TGTGCCAGCAGCTTGACCTGGAGTGAGCAGTTCTTC. Translating it yields CASSLTWSEQFF. Based on the CDR3 plus reference TRBV5-6 and TRBJ2-1, the full variable domain is DAGVTQSPTHLIKTRGQQVTLRCSPKSGHDTVSWYQQALGQGPQFIFQYYEEEERQRGNFPDRFSGHQFPNYSSELNVNALLLGDSALYLCASSLTWSEQFFGPGTRLTVL.